The 7 T cell receptor beta chains listed next were all sequenced from one sample in a study of T cell repertoires in cytomegalovirus infection. MiXCR, applied by TCRdb to the reads, yields one record per CDR3 protein. The data show some 310,000 distinct CDR3 sequences, with 25% seen just once and approximately 12% held by the top ten. Their antigens remain unidentified. The specimen was cultured PBMCs, collected from culture after CMV antigen stimulation. These receptors originate from a human donor in good health (CMV status not recorded). Some clones in this sample may be carry-over from other donors' samples.

This clonotype has a handful of counts. The V call is TRBV4-3, the J call TRBJ2-7, with no clear D. Germline V gene sequence: CDR1 LGHNA, CDR2 YSLEER. This CDR3 spans 13 amino acids. The V end was cut by 4 bases, the J end by 8 bases, with 15 bases between. CDR3 sequence (DNA): TGCGCCAGCAGCCCAGACCTGTCGAGTCAGCAGTACTTC. It yields the protein CASSPDLSSQQYF.

The chain joins TRBV5-1 to TRBJ1-2, with 7 positions matching TRBD1. The CDR3 loop spans 12 amino acids. Germline CDR1 is SGHRS and CDR2 is YFSETQ. V lost 5 bases to trimming and J lost 7 bases; unmatched junction nucleotides: 5. The CDR3 sequence: CASRVTGFGYTF. The CDR3 DNA reads TGCGCCAGCAGGGTGACAGGGTTTGGCTACACCTTC.

The V call is TRBV4-1, the J call TRBJ2-5, with D unresolved. This CDR3 has 12 amino acids. Germline V CDR1 and CDR2: MGHRA, YSYEKL. The V end was cut by 1 base, the J end by 7 bases, with 7 bases between. The DNA of the CDR3 is TGCGCCAGCAGCCAAGGTTTGGGGACCCAGTACTTC. Translating gives CASSQGLGTQYF.

This clonotype was seen a few times. CDR3 loop: CASSSQAGGVETQYF. DNA of the CDR3: TGTGCCAGCAGCTCCCAAGCGGGAGGTGTGGAGACCCAGTACTTC. This chain uses TRBV7-2 with TRBJ2-5; 9 bases align to TRBD2. With 4 bases clipped from V and 5 bases from J, the junction kept 8 bases outside the gene matches. CDR3 size: 15 residues. Per germline, CDR1 SGHTA and CDR2 FQGNSA.

The chain is built from TRBV19 and TRBJ2-1, with D unresolved. Germline-derived CDR1 and CDR2 are LNHDA and SQIVND (reference sequence). The CDR3 contains 14 residues. Trimming removed 5 bases at V and 3 bases at J, with 11 bases between. The chain's CDR3 is CASSARVGYNEQFF. The DNA of the CDR3 is TGTGCCAGTAGTGCACGGGTAGGCTACAATGAGCAGTTCTTC.

This CDR3 reads CASSAGADPSYEQYF. CDR3 sequence (DNA): TGTGCCAGTAGCGCCGGAGCGGACCCATCCTACGAGCAGTACTTC. The chain joins TRBV19 to TRBJ2-7, with a weak D call TRBD2 (5 bases). CDR1 is LNHDA and CDR2 is SQIVND in the germline V gene (reference sequence). V was clipped by 6 bases and J by 1 base, with 16 bases between them. The CDR3 consists of 15 residues.

The J gene is TRBJ2-7, the V gene TRBV29-1; D is unresolved. Trimming cost V 5 bases and J 9 bases, with 14 bases left between them. The germline V gene has CDR1 SQVTM and CDR2 ANQGSEA. There are 11 residues in the CDR3. The CDR3 DNA sequence: TGCAGCGTTCATGACCTCTACTCGCAGTACTTC. This translates into CSVHDLYSQYF.